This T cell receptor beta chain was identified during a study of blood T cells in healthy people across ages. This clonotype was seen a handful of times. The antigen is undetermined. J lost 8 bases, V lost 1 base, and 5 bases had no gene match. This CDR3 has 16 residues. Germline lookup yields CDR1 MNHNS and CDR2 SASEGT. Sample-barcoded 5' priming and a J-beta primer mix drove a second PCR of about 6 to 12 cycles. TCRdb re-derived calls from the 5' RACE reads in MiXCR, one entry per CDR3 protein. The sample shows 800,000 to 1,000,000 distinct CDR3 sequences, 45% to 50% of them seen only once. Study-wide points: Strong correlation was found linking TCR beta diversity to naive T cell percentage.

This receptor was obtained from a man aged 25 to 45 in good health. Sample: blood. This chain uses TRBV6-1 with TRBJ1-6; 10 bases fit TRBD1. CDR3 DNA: TGTGCCAGCAGTGAAGGAATGGGACAGGGGTATTCACCCCTCCACTTT. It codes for CASSEGMGQGYSPLHF.